Listed below are T cell receptor beta chains from one sample, sequenced in a study of response to subunit inactivated influenza vaccine. TCRdb re-called the RT-PCR reads with MiXCR, one entry per CDR3 protein. The sample has around 540,000 distinct CDR3 sequences; 10% to 15% are singletons. The source material was PBMCs from blood, sampled on the day of vaccination. The receptors come from a man in his fifties or sixties who received an inactivated influenza vaccine. The CDR3 runs from the conserved cysteine through the conserved F or W. Each record gives: clone size, CDR3 length, D gene, J gene, V gene, CDR3 protein, CDR3 DNA. A D gene is named only where the DNA matches it firmly. The size field is filled for only some rows; it gives once, few, many or a size class.

clone size: few; CDR3 length: 14; D gene: NA; J gene: TRBJ2-2; V gene: TRBV4-2; CDR3 protein: CASSQGREGGELFF; CDR3 DNA: TGTGCCAGCAGCCAAGGTCGAGAAGGGGGGGAGCTGTTTTTT
clone size: few; CDR3 length: 14; D gene: NA; J gene: TRBJ2-3; V gene: TRBV7-2; CDR3 protein: CASRRGGLGDTQYF; CDR3 DNA: TGTGCCAGCAGACGAGGGGGGCTGGGAGATACGCAGTATTTT
clone size: NA; CDR3 length: 14; D gene: NA; J gene: TRBJ2-1; V gene: TRBV6-1; CDR3 protein: CASYAAGGGNEQFF; CDR3 DNA: TGTGCCAGTTACGCGGCAGGGGGGGGCAATGAGCAGTTCTTC
clone size: NA; CDR3 length: 14; D gene: NA; J gene: TRBJ2-3; V gene: TRBV12-3/TRBV12-4; CDR3 protein: CASSFSSGSDTQYF; CDR3 DNA: TGTGCCAGCAGTTTTTCATCAGGCTCAGATACGCAGTATTTT
clone size: many; CDR3 length: 15; D gene: NA; J gene: TRBJ2-5; V gene: TRBV7-9; CDR3 protein: CASSLGPGPQETQYF; CDR3 DNA: TGTGCCAGCAGCCTAGGCCCTGGACCGCAAGAGACCCAGTACTTC
clone size: NA; CDR3 length: 14; D gene: TRBD1; J gene: TRBJ2-5; V gene: TRBV3-1; CDR3 protein: CASKLAGGEETQYF; CDR3 DNA: TGTGCCAGCAAATTAGCAGGGGGCGAAGAGACCCAGTACTTC
clone size: NA; CDR3 length: 14; D gene: NA; J gene: TRBJ1-1; V gene: TRBV5-1; CDR3 protein: CASSSDLWVPEAFF; CDR3 DNA: TGCGCCAGCAGTTCGGATTTATGGGTTCCCGAAGCTTTCTTT
clone size: NA; CDR3 length: 14; D gene: NA; J gene: TRBJ2-3; V gene: TRBV5-1; CDR3 protein: CASSSAPGADTQYF; CDR3 DNA: TGCGCCAGCAGCTCGGCTCCGGGGGCAGATACGCAGTATTTT
clone size: few; CDR3 length: 14; D gene: TRBD1; J gene: TRBJ1-1; V gene: TRBV7-2; CDR3 protein: CASSPPTRGPEAFF; CDR3 DNA: TGTGCCAGCAGCCCCCCCACGAGGGGGCCTGAAGCTTTCTTT
clone size: few; CDR3 length: 15; D gene: NA; J gene: TRBJ2-7; V gene: TRBV4-2; CDR3 protein: CASSQDSRGANEQYF; CDR3 DNA: TGTGCCAGCAGCCAAGATTCAAGAGGGGCCAACGAGCAGTACTTC
clone size: few; CDR3 length: 14; D gene: TRBD1; J gene: TRBJ1-2; V gene: TRBV12-3/TRBV12-4; CDR3 protein: CASTLGQAIYGYTF; CDR3 DNA: TGTGCCAGCACCTTAGGACAGGCGATCTATGGCTACACCTTC
clone size: NA; CDR3 length: 14; D gene: NA; J gene: TRBJ2-5; V gene: TRBV6-2/TRBV6-3; CDR3 protein: CASKGDQGQETQYF; CDR3 DNA: TGTGCCAGCAAAGGGGATCAGGGGCAAGAGACCCAGTACTTC
clone size: NA; CDR3 length: 15; D gene: NA; J gene: TRBJ2-3; V gene: TRBV20-1; CDR3 protein: CSATSPVRGADTQYF; CDR3 DNA: TGCAGTGCTACCTCCCCAGTCAGGGGGGCAGATACGCAGTATTTT
clone size: NA; CDR3 length: 15; D gene: TRBD2; J gene: TRBJ2-5; V gene: TRBV20-1; CDR3 protein: CSARYSAGFGETQYF; CDR3 DNA: TGCAGTGCTAGGTATTCAGCGGGGTTCGGAGAGACCCAGTACTTC
clone size: NA; CDR3 length: 12; D gene: NA; J gene: TRBJ2-1; V gene: TRBV20-1; CDR3 protein: CSARNQNNEQFF; CDR3 DNA: TGCAGTGCTAGAAACCAGAACAATGAGCAGTTCTTC
clone size: many; CDR3 length: 13; D gene: NA; J gene: TRBJ2-2; V gene: TRBV5-1; CDR3 protein: CASSLSEAGELFF; CDR3 DNA: TGCGCCAGCAGCTTGTCTGAGGCCGGGGAGCTGTTTTTT
clone size: NA; CDR3 length: 15; D gene: NA; J gene: TRBJ2-3; V gene: TRBV24-1; CDR3 protein: CATSDRSAKADTQYF; CDR3 DNA: TGTGCCACCAGTGATCGCTCAGCGAAGGCAGATACGCAGTATTTT
clone size: many; CDR3 length: 15; D gene: TRBD2; J gene: TRBJ2-1; V gene: TRBV9; CDR3 protein: CASSVLAGTSDEQFF; CDR3 DNA: TGTGCCAGCAGCGTTCTAGCGGGTACCTCTGATGAGCAGTTCTTC
clone size: many; CDR3 length: 13; D gene: NA; J gene: TRBJ2-2; V gene: TRBV5-1; CDR3 protein: CASSWSPAGELFF; CDR3 DNA: TGCGCCAGCAGCTGGAGTCCGGCCGGGGAGCTGTTTTTT
clone size: many; CDR3 length: 16; D gene: NA; J gene: TRBJ2-2; V gene: TRBV10-3; CDR3 protein: CAISRIRDTFTGELFF; CDR3 DNA: TGTGCCATCAGTAGAATCCGGGACACATTCACCGGGGAGCTGTTTTTT
clone size: many; CDR3 length: 15; D gene: TRBD1; J gene: TRBJ1-2; V gene: TRBV3-1; CDR3 protein: CASSPTRGVNYGYTF; CDR3 DNA: TGTGCCAGCAGCCCCACCAGGGGGGTGAACTATGGCTACACCTTC
clone size: few; CDR3 length: 19; D gene: TRBD2; J gene: TRBJ2-1; V gene: TRBV14; CDR3 protein: CASSQIVLAASSSYNEQFF; CDR3 DNA: TGTGCCAGCAGCCAAATTGTACTAGCGGCCTCGAGCTCCTACAATGAGCAGTTCTTC
clone size: NA; CDR3 length: 17; D gene: TRBD2; J gene: TRBJ2-7; V gene: TRBV10-3; CDR3 protein: CAIRMGLAGSPSYEQYF; CDR3 DNA: TGTGCCATCAGGATGGGACTAGCGGGGTCCCCCTCCTACGAGCAGTACTTC
clone size: NA; CDR3 length: 17; D gene: TRBD2; J gene: TRBJ2-3; V gene: TRBV7-2; CDR3 protein: CASSAPSGGAFTDTQYF; CDR3 DNA: TGTGCCAGCAGCGCCCCTAGCGGGGGGGCCTTTACAGATACGCAGTATTTT
clone size: NA; CDR3 length: 18; D gene: NA; J gene: TRBJ2-1; V gene: TRBV4-1; CDR3 protein: CASSQDFGGRNSYNEQFF; CDR3 DNA: TGCGCCAGCAGCCAAGATTTCGGGGGGCGTAACTCCTACAATGAGCAGTTCTTC
clone size: few; CDR3 length: 12; D gene: NA; J gene: TRBJ2-4; V gene: TRBV24-1; CDR3 protein: CATSDPGQPQYF; CDR3 DNA: TGTGCCACCAGTGACCCAGGACAGCCCCAGTACTTC
clone size: NA; CDR3 length: 14; D gene: NA; J gene: TRBJ1-6; V gene: TRBV6-1; CDR3 protein: CASSTPGLNSPLHF; CDR3 DNA: TGTGCCAGCAGTACGCCGGGGTTAAATTCACCCCTCCACTTT
clone size: NA; CDR3 length: 15; D gene: NA; J gene: TRBJ2-6; V gene: TRBV19; CDR3 protein: CASSKTVSGANVLTF; CDR3 DNA: TGTGCCAGTAGTAAGACAGTCTCTGGGGCCAACGTCCTGACTTTC
clone size: few; CDR3 length: 13; D gene: NA; J gene: TRBJ2-1; V gene: TRBV29-1; CDR3 protein: CSVETGGHNEQFF; CDR3 DNA: TGCAGCGTTGAAACTGGGGGTCACAATGAGCAGTTCTTC
clone size: NA; CDR3 length: 15; D gene: NA; J gene: TRBJ1-2; V gene: TRBV3-1; CDR3 protein: CASSQVPDSYYGYTF; CDR3 DNA: TGTGCCAGCAGCCAAGTGCCTGACAGCTACTATGGCTACACCTTC
clone size: many; CDR3 length: 20; D gene: TRBD2; J gene: TRBJ2-7; V gene: TRBV9; CDR3 protein: CASSFHRTSGRPRSSYEQYF; CDR3 DNA: TGTGCCAGCAGCTTCCACCGGACTAGCGGGAGGCCAAGGAGCTCCTACGAGCAGTACTTC
clone size: few; CDR3 length: 14; D gene: NA; J gene: TRBJ2-4; V gene: TRBV6-5; CDR3 protein: CASSYSTVGNIQYF; CDR3 DNA: TGTGCCAGCAGTTACTCGACCGTCGGAAACATTCAGTACTTC
clone size: NA; CDR3 length: 14; D gene: TRBD2; J gene: TRBJ2-5; V gene: TRBV12-3/TRBV12-4; CDR3 protein: CASSGGRVQETQYF; CDR3 DNA: TGTGCCAGCAGTGGGGGGAGGGTCCAAGAGACCCAGTACTTC
clone size: NA; CDR3 length: 15; D gene: TRBD1; J gene: TRBJ2-7; V gene: TRBV4-2; CDR3 protein: CASSQGDRSGDEQYF; CDR3 DNA: TGTGCCAGCAGCCAGGGGGACAGGTCAGGGGACGAGCAGTACTTC
clone size: many; CDR3 length: 15; D gene: TRBD1; J gene: TRBJ1-5; V gene: TRBV12-3/TRBV12-4; CDR3 protein: CASRRGQEWRQPQHF; CDR3 DNA: TGTGCCAGCAGACGAGGACAGGAGTGGCGACAGCCCCAGCATTTT
clone size: NA; CDR3 length: 14; D gene: TRBD1; J gene: TRBJ1-2; V gene: TRBV19; CDR3 protein: CASNWDRNNYGYTF; CDR3 DNA: TGTGCCAGTAATTGGGACAGAAACAACTATGGCTACACCTTC
clone size: few; CDR3 length: 15; D gene: NA; J gene: TRBJ2-6; V gene: TRBV2; CDR3 protein: CASSEAGAGANVLTF; CDR3 DNA: TGTGCCAGCAGTGAAGCCGGGGCTGGGGCCAACGTCCTGACTTTC
clone size: NA; CDR3 length: 14; D gene: NA; J gene: TRBJ2-5; V gene: TRBV7-9; CDR3 protein: CASSSRVVKETQYF; CDR3 DNA: TGTGCCAGCAGCTCCCGGGTAGTAAAAGAGACCCAGTACTTC
clone size: few; CDR3 length: 17; D gene: TRBD2; J gene: TRBJ2-7; V gene: TRBV25-1; CDR3 protein: CASSPGLAGGLRYEQYF; CDR3 DNA: TGTGCCAGCAGTCCGGGACTAGCGGGGGGGCTTAGATACGAGCAGTACTTC
clone size: NA; CDR3 length: 19; D gene: TRBD2; J gene: TRBJ2-3; V gene: TRBV3-1; CDR3 protein: CASSQGSFGLAGGRDTQYF; CDR3 DNA: TGTGCCAGCAGCCAAGGCTCATTTGGACTAGCGGGAGGGAGAGATACGCAGTATTTT
clone size: few; CDR3 length: 12; D gene: NA; J gene: TRBJ2-7; V gene: TRBV13; CDR3 protein: CASSMDQYEQYF; CDR3 DNA: TGTGCCAGCAGCATGGACCAGTACGAGCAGTACTTC
clone size: NA; CDR3 length: 12; D gene: TRBD1; J gene: TRBJ1-1; V gene: TRBV7-2; CDR3 protein: CASSFGTGVAFF; CDR3 DNA: TGTGCCAGCAGCTTCGGGACAGGGGTAGCTTTCTTT
clone size: many; CDR3 length: 15; D gene: NA; J gene: TRBJ1-1; V gene: TRBV5-1; CDR3 protein: CASSFRASGDTEAFF; CDR3 DNA: TGCGCCAGCAGCTTCAGGGCGTCCGGGGACACTGAAGCTTTCTTT